Listed below are T cell receptor beta chains from one sample, sequenced in a study of blood T cell repertoires in COVID-19. The assay was immunoSEQ multiplex PCR, and TCRdb's table has in-frame clones only and misses some. The data show 130,000 to 150,000 clones, with around 82% seen just once and approximately 5% held by the top ten. The specimen sequenced was peripheral blood. The receptors stem from a woman aged 45-65 years with acute or convalescent COVID-19. Each CDR3 is given with its conserved first and last residue. D genes are given only for firm matches. Size is omitted from some rows. Given values are once, few, many or a class for expanded clones.

cdr3_nt,cdr3_aa,j_call,clone_size,d_call,v_call
TGTGCCAGCAGCCAAGGGGCTAGCGGGAGCTACGAGCAGTACTTC,CASSQGASGSYEQYF,TRBJ2-7,.,TRBD2,TRBV4-2
TGCGCCAGCAGCCCACAGGGTCACGACACTGAAGCTTTCTTT,CASSPQGHDTEAFF,TRBJ1-1,.,.,TRBV5-1
TGTGCCAGCAGTGAGGCAGGTTTAGAGACCCAGTACTTC,CASSEAGLETQYF,TRBJ2-5,.,.,TRBV2
TGTGCCAGCAGCGTAGCAGGGAGCAATCAGCCCCAGCATTTT,CASSVAGSNQPQHF,TRBJ1-5,.,.,TRBV9
TGTGCCAGTAGTGGCTCGGGGGGAAACTATAATTCACCCCTCCACTTT,CASSGSGGNYNSPLHF,TRBJ1-6,.,.,TRBV19
TGTGCCAGCAGCCAATCCCGGACAAACAATGAGCAGTTCTTC,CASSQSRTNNEQFF,TRBJ2-1,.,.,TRBV16
TGTGCCAGCAGCGGCCAACCGACGGGACTAGCGAGCACAGATACGCAGTATTTT,CASSGQPTGLASTDTQYF,TRBJ2-3,.,TRBD2,TRBV9
TGTGCCAGCAGCTTAATCCCTGGAACAGGAAGGTCTCACTATGGCTACACCTTC,CASSLIPGTGRSHYGYTF,TRBJ1-2,.,.,TRBV27
TGTGCCAGTAAACTACAGGGGGCAACGGGGGAGCTGTTTTTT,CASKLQGATGELFF,TRBJ2-2,.,TRBD1,TRBV19
TGTGCCAGCAGCTTAGGAGGGACAGGGGCGGAGAACACTGAAGCTTTCTTT,CASSLGGTGAENTEAFF,TRBJ1-1,few,TRBD1,TRBV11-2
TGTGCCAGCAGTTTATGGGTCGGGGTGGGTAATGAGCAGTTCTTC,CASSLWVGVGNEQFF,TRBJ2-1,.,.,TRBV28
TGTGCCAGCTCACGGGGACAGGGTGTGGACAATGAGCAGTTCTTC,CASSRGQGVDNEQFF,TRBJ2-1,.,TRBD1,TRBV18
TGTGCCAGCAGCCATTGGGGACAGGGAATTCAATGGAACACCATATATTTT,CASSHWGQGIQWNTIYF,TRBJ1-3,.,TRBD1,TRBV3-1/TRBV3-2
TGTGCCAGCAGCCTGGGAAACACCATATATTTT,CASSLGNTIYF,TRBJ1-3,.,.,TRBV9
TGTGCCAGCAGTTTGGGATACAGGGAAACTGAAGCTTTCTTT,CASSLGYRETEAFF,TRBJ1-1,.,.,TRBV28
TGTGCCAGTAGTTCGGACAGGGCGGGAGAGCAGTACTTC,CASSSDRAGEQYF,TRBJ2-7,.,TRBD1,TRBV19
TGTGCCAGCAGCCAAGGCATAGCGGGGGTATCCTACGAGCAGTACTTC,CASSQGIAGVSYEQYF,TRBJ2-7,once,TRBD2,TRBV3-1/TRBV3-2
TGTGCCAGCAGCTTGACTAGTGGGGGGGAGACCCAGTACTTC,CASSLTSGGETQYF,TRBJ2-5,.,.,TRBV7-2
TGTGCCAGCAGCTTCGCCACTAGCACAGATACGCAGTATTTT,CASSFATSTDTQYF,TRBJ2-3,.,.,TRBV7-2
TGCGCCAGCAGCCAAGATCCTAGCGGGGGATACAATGAGCAGTTCTTC,CASSQDPSGGYNEQFF,TRBJ2-1,.,TRBD2,TRBV4-3
TGTGCCAGCAGCTTGGTTGTTAGCGGGGCCCAGACAGATACGCAGTATTTT,CASSLVVSGAQTDTQYF,TRBJ2-3,.,TRBD2,TRBV5-6
TGTGCCAGTAGCACATCGGGGTCCGGGGAGCTGTTTTTT,CASSTSGSGELFF,TRBJ2-2,.,.,TRBV19
TGTGCCAGCAGTTACGAGGAAGCAACTAATGAAAAACTGTTTTTT,CASSYEEATNEKLFF,TRBJ1-4,few,.,TRBV6-5
TGTGCCAGCAGAGGGGACACTGAAGCTTTCTTT,CASRGDTEAFF,TRBJ1-1,.,.,TRBV28
TGTGTAACCACGTCGGCAGGTCTGGCAAATGAGCAGTTCTTC,CVTTSAGLANEQFF,TRBJ2-1,.,.,TRBV28
TGTGCCATCAGTGCCCGACAGGGGGAATCCACCGGGGAGCTGTTTTTT,CAISARQGESTGELFF,TRBJ2-2,.,TRBD1,TRBV10-3
TGTGCCACCAGTGATTATTCCCGGGACAGGGGTGCGCGGGTTAATGAAAAACTGTTTTTT,CATSDYSRDRGARVNEKLFF,TRBJ1-4,once,TRBD1,TRBV24-1
TGTGCCAGCAGCTTTATGGACAGGATGGCCATTCAGTACTTC,CASSFMDRMAIQYF,TRBJ2-4,.,TRBD1,TRBV5-6
TGTGCCAGCAGCCAATCAGAGGACAGTGTTGAAAAACTGTTTTTT,CASSQSEDSVEKLFF,TRBJ1-4,.,.,TRBV14
TGTGCCAGCAGCGATTCCACAGGGGGCAATGAAAAACTGTTTTTT,CASSDSTGGNEKLFF,TRBJ1-4,few,TRBD1,TRBV5-6
TGTGCCAGCAGCCAAGATGTGTCCAGGGTAATCGCGGCTTTCTTT,CASSQDVSRVIAAFF,TRBJ1-1,.,.,TRBV4-2
TGTGCCAGCAGCGTGTCGGCAGGGGATGAAAAACTGTTTTTT,CASSVSAGDEKLFF,TRBJ1-4,.,.,TRBV7-2
TGTGCCAGCAGGAGGGTAGGGGGATTTGGTCAGCCCCAGCATTTT,CASRRVGGFGQPQHF,TRBJ1-5,.,.,TRBV27
TGTGCCAGCAGCTTTTTGGGGGCAAAGCAGCCCCAGCATTTT,CASSFLGAKQPQHF,TRBJ1-5,.,.,TRBV5-6
TGTGCCAGCAGCGACCCAGCGGGGGGGGCTCGTTTTTCCAAAAACATTCAGTACTTC,CASSDPAGGARFSKNIQYF,TRBJ2-4,.,TRBD2,TRBV7-2
TGCAGCGTTGAGAGGGACACGAACACAGATACGCAGTATTTT,CSVERDTNTDTQYF,TRBJ2-3,once,.,TRBV29-1
TGTGCCAGTAGACCAACAGTCCAGGGCCGGTATGAAAAACTGTTTTTT,CASRPTVQGRYEKLFF,TRBJ1-4,once,.,TRBV19
TGTGCCAGTAGGCAGGGATACGGTTCTTCTGAAGCTTTCTTT,CASRQGYGSSEAFF,TRBJ1-1,.,.,TRBV19
TGTGCCAGTACTTTGGGGGCGCAACCTAATGAAAAACTGTTTTTT,CASTLGAQPNEKLFF,TRBJ1-4,once,.,TRBV19
TGTGCCAGCAGCTTCGTTGTCGGCACAGATACGCAGTATTTT,CASSFVVGTDTQYF,TRBJ2-3,.,.,TRBV11-2
TGTGCCACCAGTATCAGGGAAAATTCACCCCTCCACTTT,CATSIRENSPLHF,TRBJ1-6,.,.,TRBV24-1
TGTGCCAGCAGACGGGAGACGGGTAATGAGCAGTTCTTC,CASRRETGNEQFF,TRBJ2-1,.,.,TRBV2
TGTGCCAGCAGCCAAAGAGACAGGGGGTCCTATGGCTACACCTTC,CASSQRDRGSYGYTF,TRBJ1-2,once,TRBD1,TRBV7-3
TGTGCCAGCAGCTTAGGGACAGGGGTTAATCAGCCCCAGCATTTT,CASSLGTGVNQPQHF,TRBJ1-5,few,TRBD1,TRBV7-8
TGCGCCACCGACAGGGCCGGCAATCAGCCCCAGCATTTT,CATDRAGNQPQHF,TRBJ1-5,.,TRBD1,TRBV10-1
TGCGCCAGCAGCCCCGACAGGGTAGATACGCAGTATTTT,CASSPDRVDTQYF,TRBJ2-3,.,TRBD1,TRBV5-1
TGTGCCAGCGAAGCACTAGCGGGGGACGAGCAGTACTTC,CASEALAGDEQYF,TRBJ2-7,once,TRBD2,TRBV27
TGCGCCAGCAGTGAGTTCCGGGACAGATACGAGCAGTACTTC,CASSEFRDRYEQYF,TRBJ2-7,.,TRBD1,TRBV10-1
TGTGCCAGCAGCACGACCGGGACAGGGGAAAATTCACCCCTCCACTTT,CASSTTGTGENSPLHF,TRBJ1-6,.,TRBD1,TRBV5-8
TGTGCCCACCGGAGGGACTATGGCACTGAAGCTTTCTTT,CAHRRDYGTEAFF,TRBJ1-1,.,.,TRBV10-3
TGTGCCAGCTCACCATCGGGGACTAATGAAAAACTGTTTTTT,CASSPSGTNEKLFF,TRBJ1-4,.,.,TRBV18
TGTGCCAGCAGCCCTGGACAGGGGGTGAGCACTGAAGCTTTCTTT,CASSPGQGVSTEAFF,TRBJ1-1,.,TRBD1,TRBV7-8
TGTGCCAGCAGTTATACAGGAATATTGAACACTGAAGCTTTCTTT,CASSYTGILNTEAFF,TRBJ1-1,.,.,TRBV27
TGTGCCAGTAGCGCCAAGACAGGGGGCGGGAATGAGCAGTTCTTC,CASSAKTGGGNEQFF,TRBJ2-1,.,TRBD1,TRBV19
TGTGCTAGTGGTTTGAGGGGTGTAGTTTCCTACGAGCAGTACTTC,CASGLRGVVSYEQYF,TRBJ2-7,.,.,TRBV12-5